The rows below give T cell receptor beta chains drawn from one sample of a study of blood T cell repertoires in COVID-19. The assay was immunoSEQ multiplex PCR, and TCRdb's table has in-frame clones only and misses some. The table records some 270,000 clones, roughly four fifths of them present only once. Sequenced: PBMCs or T cells enriched from blood (not recorded which). These receptors came from a man aged 50-59 years who had recovered from COVID-19. Both conserved end residues are part of each CDR3. A D gene is named only where the DNA matches it firmly. A clone size is listed for some rows: how often the clone was seen (once, few, many), or a class if it is expanded.

D,size,J,V,CDR3,DNA
NA,NA,TRBJ2-7,TRBV21-1,CASSRTSGGTYEQYF,TGTGCCAGCAGCAGAACTAGCGGGGGGACCTACGAGCAGTACTTC
TRBD1,NA,TRBJ2-5,TRBV6-5,CASILTGGRQETQYF,TGTGCCAGCATCCTGACAGGGGGCCGCCAAGAGACCCAGTACTTC
TRBD1,few,TRBJ1-2,TRBV5-5,CASSSGQGGNYGYTF,TGTGCCAGCAGCTCCGGACAGGGTGGGAACTATGGCTACACCTTC
TRBD2,NA,TRBJ2-3,TRBV9,CASSEEPDSGRALYRDTQYF,TGTGCCAGCAGCGAGGAGCCTGATAGCGGGAGGGCCCTCTATCGGGATACGCAGTATTTT
TRBD2,NA,TRBJ2-1,TRBV7-3,CASSFLERENPYNEQFF,TGTGCCAGCAGCTTTCTAGAGCGGGAGAATCCCTACAATGAGCAGTTCTTC
TRBD1,NA,TRBJ2-7,TRBV2,CASMRGQGAIYEQYF,TGTGCCAGCATGCGGGGACAGGGGGCGATCTACGAGCAGTACTTC
TRBD1,NA,TRBJ1-3,TRBV29-1,CSVRETGGNTIYF,TGCAGCGTTAGGGAGACAGGGGGAAACACCATATATTTT
NA,NA,TRBJ1-1,TRBV29-1,CSVGLLLTVNTEAFF,TGCAGCGTTGGTCTTCTTTTAACAGTGAACACTGAAGCTTTCTTT
NA,NA,TRBJ2-7,TRBV21-1,CASSRSGSGEQYF,TGTGCCAGCAGCCGCAGCGGGTCTGGCGAGCAGTACTTC
NA,NA,TRBJ2-6,TRBV18,CASSPQGTRATGANVLTF,TGTGCCAGCTCACCACAGGGGACAAGGGCCACTGGGGCCAACGTCCTGACTTTC
TRBD2,NA,TRBJ2-1,TRBV7-2,CASSLIGGADEQFF,TGTGCCAGCAGCTTAATCGGGGGGGCCGATGAGCAGTTCTTC
NA,many,TRBJ1-6,TRBV2,CASSTPGLHRLYNSPLHF,TGTGCCAGCAGTACCCCTGGATTGCACAGGCTCTATAATTCACCCCTCCACTTT
TRBD1,NA,TRBJ2-5,TRBV2,CASSGDRGPETQYF,TGTGCCAGCAGTGGTGACAGGGGCCCGGAGACCCAGTACTTC
TRBD1,NA,TRBJ2-7,TRBV28,CASRTGQGGEQYF,TGTGCCAGCAGGACAGGACAGGGGGGAGAGCAGTACTTC
TRBD1,NA,TRBJ2-7,TRBV28,CASSHYGQGYEQYF,TGTGCCAGCAGTCACTACGGACAGGGCTACGAGCAGTACTTC
TRBD2,few,TRBJ2-3,TRBV4-3,CASSQDAGLAGLNTQYF,TGCGCCAGCAGCCAAGATGCGGGACTAGCGGGACTTAATACGCAGTATTTT
TRBD2,many,TRBJ2-3,TRBV6-1,CASSERWTSGRRDTQYF,TGTGCCAGCAGTGAAAGGTGGACTAGCGGGAGGAGAGATACGCAGTATTTT
NA,NA,TRBJ2-7,TRBV5-1,CASSLATASYEQYF,TGCGCCAGCAGCTTGGCCACAGCCTCCTACGAGCAGTACTTC
TRBD1,NA,TRBJ1-3,TRBV2,CASSERQGSGNTIYF,TGTGCCAGCAGTGAAAGACAGGGATCTGGAAACACCATATATTTT
NA,NA,TRBJ2-5,TRBV18,CASSPPGSVVAQETQYF,TGTGCCAGCTCACCACCGGGATCAGTGGTAGCGCAAGAGACCCAGTACTTC
TRBD1,NA,TRBJ1-4,TRBV7-9,CASSPGGRPEKLFF,TGTGCCAGCAGCCCAGGGGGCCGACCGGAAAAACTGTTTTTT
TRBD2,NA,TRBJ2-3,TRBV4-2,CASSQGLAGGTDTQYF,TGTGCCAGCAGCCAAGGACTAGCCGGCGGCACAGATACGCAGTATTTT
TRBD2,NA,TRBJ2-2,TRBV11-2,CASSLRRASGRGTGELFF,TGTGCCAGCAGCTTACGTAGAGCTAGCGGGAGGGGCACCGGGGAGCTGTTTTTT
NA,NA,TRBJ1-2,TRBV6-5,CASSSGFGYTF,TGTGCCAGCAGTTCCGGGTTTGGCTACACCTTC
TRBD1,NA,TRBJ2-2,TRBV19,CASSSGTGSSGELFF,TGTGCCAGTAGTTCCGGGACAGGGAGTTCCGGGGAGCTGTTTTTT
NA,NA,TRBJ1-5,TRBV5-1,CASSLGSQGQPQHF,TGCGCCAGCAGCTTGGGGAGCCAAGGCCAGCCCCAGCATTTT
TRBD1,NA,TRBJ1-5,TRBV2,CASGQGTNSNQPQHF,TGTGCCAGCGGACAGGGGACGAATAGCAATCAGCCCCAGCATTTT
TRBD2,NA,TRBJ2-1,TRBV5-5,CASTISGVLYNEQFF,TGTGCCAGCACCATTAGCGGGGTGCTCTACAATGAGCAGTTCTTC
TRBD2,NA,TRBJ2-7,TRBV4-1,CASSHPGGSSYEQYF,TGCGCCAGCAGTCACCCGGGGGGGAGCTCCTACGAGCAGTACTTC
NA,NA,TRBJ1-1,TRBV7-2,CASSRETNTEAFF,TGTGCCAGCAGCCGGGAGACGAACACTGAAGCTTTCTTT
NA,NA,TRBJ1-3,TRBV7-8,CAVRARPGGSGNTIYF,TGTGCCGTCCGGGCCCGCCCGGGGGGATCTGGAAACACCATATATTTT
NA,NA,TRBJ1-6,TRBV7-9,CASSPGEVALHF,TGTGCCAGCAGCCCCGGTGAGGTAGCCCTCCACTTT
TRBD2,few,TRBJ2-1,TRBV7-8,CASSRGLALYEQFF,TGTGCCAGCAGCCGGGGACTAGCGTTGTATGAGCAGTTCTTC
NA,once,TRBJ1-2,TRBV19,CASSMSARVSRGYTF,TGTGCCAGTAGTATGTCCGCCAGGGTGTCGCGTGGCTACACCTTC
NA,NA,TRBJ1-4,TRBV5-1,CASSLQQGNEKLFF,TGCGCCAGCAGCCTCCAACAGGGTAATGAAAAACTGTTTTTT
NA,NA,TRBJ1-2,TRBV12-3/TRBV12-4,CASKGPAGGYTF,TGTGCCAGCAAGGGCCCAGCGGGTGGCTACACCTTC
TRBD1,NA,TRBJ1-2,TRBV19,CASIPPSRQGAEGYTF,TGTGCCAGTATCCCCCCTTCACGACAGGGGGCGGAGGGCTACACCTTC
TRBD2,NA,TRBJ2-2,TRBV10-3,CAISGTSGGLHTGELFF,TGTGCCATCAGTGGGACTAGCGGGGGCCTGCACACCGGGGAGCTGTTTTTT
NA,NA,TRBJ1-2,TRBV30,CAWSVQAYGYTF,TGTGCCTGGAGTGTCCAGGCCTATGGCTACACCTTC
TRBD2,NA,TRBJ2-1,TRBV2,CASRGTSGGAWVNEQFF,TGTGCCAGCAGAGGGACTAGCGGGGGGGCCTGGGTCAATGAGCAGTTCTTC
TRBD1,NA,TRBJ1-4,TRBV7-2,CASSWTGQGNEKLFF,TGTGCCAGCAGCTGGACGGGACAGGGAAATGAAAAACTGTTTTTT
NA,NA,TRBJ1-5,TRBV18,CASSPTQGQPQHF,TGTGCCAGCTCACCTACTCAGGGCCAGCCCCAGCATTTT
TRBD1,NA,TRBJ1-4,TRBV18,CASSPAGGVREKLFF,TGTGCCAGCTCACCGGCAGGGGGCGTACGCGAAAAACTGTTTTTT
TRBD2,NA,TRBJ2-7,TRBV27,CASSFELAGQYEQYF,TGTGCCAGCAGTTTCGAACTAGCGGGACAGTACGAGCAGTACTTC
NA,NA,TRBJ2-7,TRBV7-2,CASSLYFYEQYF,TGTGCCAGCAGCTTATATTTCTACGAGCAGTACTTC
TRBD1,NA,TRBJ2-7,TRBV5-6,CASSGQWDRVSEQYF,TGTGCCAGCAGCGGGCAGTGGGACAGGGTATCTGAGCAGTACTTC
TRBD1,few,TRBJ1-1,TRBV27,CASRINRGTEAFF,TGTGCCAGCAGAATAAACAGGGGTACTGAAGCTTTCTTT
TRBD2,NA,TRBJ2-3,TRBV4-1,CASSPRGGSPTDTQYF,TGCGCCAGCAGCCCGCGTGGCGGGAGCCCCACAGATACGCAGTATTTT
NA,many,TRBJ1-2,TRBV15,CATSANRPGGGYTF,TGTGCCACCAGCGCAAATCGACCGGGGGGTGGCTACACCTTC
NA,NA,TRBJ2-1,TRBV9,CASSVVSQTSYNEQFF,TGTGCCAGCAGCGTAGTCAGTCAAACCTCCTACAATGAGCAGTTCTTC